These 18 T cell receptor beta chains were all obtained from the same sample, sequenced in a study of monozygotic twins with inflammatory bowel disease. TCRdb reprocessed the 5' RACE reads; each CDR3 protein has one entry and no DNA is given. Its clone listing holds nearly 45,000 distinct CDR3 sequences. Sequenced material: blood. Receptor source: a human donor with ulcerative colitis or Crohn's disease, or a healthy co-twin of an affected twin (not recorded which).

The genes are TRBV10-3 and TRBJ1-2. The CDR3 loop spans 13 amino acids. Germline V CDR1 and CDR2: ENHRY, SYGVKD. The CDR3 is CAIRWTENYGYTF.

J is TRBJ1-1 and V is TRBV29-1; TCRdb designates TRBD1, a call that cannot be tested without DNA. The CDR3 is 13 residues long. Germline V gives CDR1 SQVTM, CDR2 ANQGSEA. The chain's CDR3 is CSVEQGRNTEAFF.

This chain joins TRBV12-3 or TRBV12-4 and TRBJ1-1; the D call of TRBD1 rests on TCRdb alone, since no DNA is present to check it. This CDR3 has 13 residues. CDR3 region: CASSFDDRTEAFF.

V gene TRBV7-2 combines with J gene TRBJ2-7. The CDR3 has 14 residues. Germline loops: CDR1 SGHTA, CDR2 FQGNSA. CDR3 loop: CASSLERQSYEQYF.

The chain joins TRBV20-1 to TRBJ2-3; TCRdb reports TRBD2, a call that lacks DNA to check it against. CDR1 is DFQATT, CDR2 SNEGSKA, per germline (reference sequence). The CDR3 is made up of 14 amino acids. CDR3 amino acids: CSALTGDGVDTQYF.

V gene TRBV11-2 combines with J gene TRBJ2-2. CDR1 and CDR2 (germline): SGHAT, FQNNGV. CDR3 length: 14 amino acids. This chain's CDR3 is CASSFVVGAGELFF. Together with reference TRBV11-2 and TRBJ2-2, the CDR3 gives the full variable domain: EAGVAQSPRYKIIEKRQSVAFWCNPISGHATLYWYQQILGQGPKLLIQFQNNGVVDDSQLPKDRFSAERLKGVDSTLKIQPAKLEDSAVYLCASSFVVGAGELFFGEGSRLTVL.

This chain connects TRBV20-1 to TRBJ1-4; the D call from TCRdb, TRBD1, cannot be confirmed without DNA. Germline CDR1 and CDR2: DFQATT and SNEGSKA (reference sequence). The CDR3 runs 13 residues. The CDR3 spells CSAPATLGEKLFF.

The chain carries TRBV29-1 and TRBJ2-2; TCRdb picks TRBD1, but there is no DNA to check that call. The germline gives CDR1 SQVTM, CDR2 ANQGSEA. CDR3 size: 15 residues. This chain's CDR3 is CSVLRLGQGTGELFF.

The chain links TRBV19 to TRBJ1-5. This CDR3 spans 15 amino acids. From germline, CDR1 is LNHDA and CDR2 SQIVND (reference sequence). This CDR3 is CASSAGGRGNQPQHF.

The rearrangement joins TRBV5-1 to TRBJ2-3; the TCRdb call, TRBD1, lacks DNA for checking. The germline V gene has CDR1 SGHRS and CDR2 YFSETQ. CDR3 length: 15 amino acids. The CDR3 is CASSLVGGNTDTQYF.

This rearrangement joins TRBV30 to TRBJ1-6; TCRdb returns TRBD1, unconfirmable since there is no DNA. The germline CDR1 and CDR2 sequences are GTSNPN and SVGIG (reference sequence). The CDR3 runs to 12 residues. The CDR3 loop is CATGQPNSPLHF.

The J gene is TRBJ2-1, the V gene TRBV6-5; TCRdb indicates TRBD2, and absent DNA this call remains unverified. This CDR3 spans 14 amino acids. The germline gives CDR1 MNHEY, CDR2 SVGAGI. CDR3 sequence reads: CASSSLGGNNEQFF.

The V call is TRBV5-4, the J call TRBJ2-1; the D call of TRBD1 rests on TCRdb alone, since no DNA is present to check it. This CDR3 has 16 amino acids. Germline V gives CDR1 SGHNT, CDR2 YYREEE (reference sequence). The CDR3 is CASSRGSQGGVREQFF.

The V call is TRBV11-1, the J call TRBJ2-3; TCRdb indicates TRBD2, and absent DNA this call remains unverified. Germline loops: CDR1 SGHAT, CDR2 FQDESV (reference sequence). The CDR3 has 18 amino acids. The CDR3 sequence is CASSLVGEGLAGTDTQYF.

The genes are TRBV14 and TRBJ2-2; the D call of TRBD1 rests on TCRdb alone, since no DNA is present to check it. CDR1 and CDR2 from the germline V gene are SGHDN and FVKESK. The CDR3 consists of 16 residues. The CDR3 protein is CASSLSGALYTGELFF.

The V gene is TRBV5-1, the J gene TRBJ2-7; lacking DNA, the TRBD1 call made by TCRdb goes unchecked. CDR3 length: 15 residues. Germline loops: CDR1 SGHRS, CDR2 YFSETQ. The CDR3 sequence: CASSYGTGRSYEQYF.

The chain's CDR3 is CASSLWGDPGKGGNTIYF. The rearrangement joins TRBV28 to TRBJ1-3; TCRdb calls TRBD1, which cannot be checked without DNA. Germline V gives CDR1 MDHEN, CDR2 SYDVKM. The CDR3 runs 18 residues.

The chain joins TRBV20-1 to TRBJ2-1; the TCRdb D gene call, TRBD2, has no DNA to confirm it. There are 14 residues in the CDR3. The germline V gene has CDR1 DFQATT and CDR2 SNEGSKA (reference sequence). The chain's CDR3 is CSASPRAIYNEQFF.